These 23 T cell receptor beta chains share one sample of origin, sequenced in a study of tumor-infiltrating lymphocytes in localized non-small cell lung cancer. Assay used: immunoSEQ multiplex PCR; TCRdb lists only in-frame clones, some missing. The sample includes over 10,000 clones, around 79% of them seen just once. Sequencing input: lung tumor tissue. The receptor source for this set is a human donor with non-small cell lung cancer.

This clone was recorded once. The chain is built from TRBV18 and TRBJ2-3; 9 bases agree with TRBD1. CDR1 and CDR2 (germline): KGHSH, LQKENI. With 0 bases clipped from V and 5 bases from J, the junction kept 6 bases outside the gene matches. The CDR3 spans 16 residues. The DNA for the CDR3 is TGTGCCAGCTCACCACCGGGACAGGGTTTGGTAGATACGCAGTATTTT. Translating gives CASSPPGQGLVDTQYF.

The chain joins TRBV6-1 to TRBJ2-7; D is possibly TRBD1 (5 bases). CDR3 length: 12 amino acids. Germline lookup yields CDR1 MNHNS and CDR2 SASEGT. Trimming removed 7 bases at V and 3 bases at J, with 10 bases between. The chain's CDR3 is CASTRRGYEQYF. CDR3 in DNA: TGTGCCAGCACCCGAAGGGGCTACGAGCAGTACTTC.

The table lists this clone with a few counts. The chain carries TRBV5-1 and TRBJ2-5; no firm D call. V was pared by 1 base and J by 5 bases, with 15 bases between. The CDR3 sequence is 15 residues long. Germline lookup yields CDR1 SGHRS and CDR2 YFSETQ. In nucleotides, the CDR3 is TGCGCCAGCAGCTTGAGGGAATCTCCTCGGGAGACCCAGTACTTC. This codes for CASSLRESPRETQYF.

The chain recombines TRBV5-1 with TRBJ2-3; D is uncertain. V was pared by 6 bases and J by 5 bases, with 16 bases between. Germline CDR1 and CDR2: SGHRS and YFSETQ. This CDR3 is 14 amino acids long. The CDR3 reads CASTNPDKGDTQYF. DNA for the CDR3: TGCGCCAGCACCAATCCGGATAAGGGAGATACGCAGTATTTT.

The chain uses TRBV6-6 and TRBJ1-6; D is unresolved. CDR1 and CDR2 (germline): MNHNY, SVGAGI (reference sequence). Between the trimmed V and J ends, which lost 0 bases and 9 bases, there was a span of 3 bases. This CDR3 is 12 amino acids long. The CDR3 is CASSYSGSPLHF. CDR3 DNA sequence: TGTGCCAGCAGTTACTCAGGTTCACCCCTCCACTTT.

The CDR3 sequence: CAIRSTGGGGNPNTEAFF. As DNA, the CDR3 is TGTGCCATCAGGTCAACAGGGGGCGGGGGAAATCCGAACACTGAAGCTTTCTTT. V gene TRBV10-3 combines with J gene TRBJ1-1, with TRBD1 matching 9 bases. After removal of 6 bases from V and 1 base from J, the junction contained 15 bases not matched to a gene. Germline CDR1 and CDR2: ENHRY and SYGVKD. This CDR3 is built from 18 residues.

This chain joins TRBV4-1 and TRBJ1-1; D is unclear. From germline, CDR1 is MGHRA and CDR2 YSYEKL. V lost 4 bases and J lost 4, with 22 bases in between. CDR3 size: 17 residues. This CDR3 is CASSLQGRSMGFTEAFF. CDR3 nucleotide sequence: TGCGCCAGCAGCCTTCAAGGGAGAAGTATGGGATTCACTGAAGCTTTCTTT.

V and J are TRBV29-1 and TRBJ2-5; TRBD2 is a possible D gene (5 bases). The germline V and J ends were trimmed by 0 bases and 5 bases, with 16 bases remaining between them. The CDR3 totals 15 residues. Germline V gives CDR1 SQVTM, CDR2 ANQGSEA. CDR3 in amino acids: CSVEDWTAALETQYF. The DNA of the CDR3 is TGCAGCGTTGAAGATTGGACTGCCGCACTGGAGACCCAGTACTTC.

This rearrangement joins TRBV15 to TRBJ2-2; no reliable D call. The CDR3 runs to 15 residues. Germline loops: CDR1 LNHNV, CDR2 YYDKDF (reference sequence). The V end lost 2 bases, the J end lost 5 bases, and 12 bases lay between the germline ends. The CDR3 DNA follows: TGTGCCACCAGCAGAATTCGGGTTACGACCGGGGAGCTGTTTTTT. It specifies CATSRIRVTTGELFF.

The chain joins TRBV9 to TRBJ2-7; 9 bases are a match to TRBD2. This CDR3 region has 21 residues. The germline gives CDR1 SGDLS, CDR2 YYNGEE. V lost 5 bases, J lost 3 bases, and 27 bases stayed unmatched. The CDR3 protein is CASRASKSGRGGLRTYYEQYF. CDR3 nucleotide sequence: TGTGCCAGCAGAGCGTCTAAAAGTGGGCGGGGGGGCCTCCGCACGTACTACGAGCAGTACTTC.

The V gene is TRBV18, the J gene TRBJ1-2; possibly TRBD1 for D (5 bases). V was clipped by 0 bases and J by 4 bases, with 12 bases between them. Germline V lookup: CDR1 KGHSH, CDR2 LQKENI. The CDR3 spans 15 residues. This CDR3 reads CASSPPSQDIYGYTF. The CDR3 DNA is TGTGCCAGCTCACCACCTTCTCAGGACATCTATGGCTACACCTTC.

The V gene is TRBV7-6, the J gene TRBJ2-7, with D tentatively TRBD1 (6 bases). The CDR3 has 20 amino acids. CDR1 and CDR2 (germline): SGHVS, FNYEAQ. Trimming took off 1 base at V and 0 bases at J, with 25 bases between the two ends. CDR3 nucleotide sequence: TGTGCCAGCAGCTTAGTCCCACCGACAGGCCCATTACTTAGCTCCTACGAGCAGTACTTC. Amino acids: CASSLVPPTGPLLSSYEQYF.

The chain couples TRBV30 to TRBJ2-7; 9 nucleotides match TRBD1. CDR1 and CDR2 (germline): GTSNPN, SVGIG (reference sequence). CDR3 size: 17 residues. V shed 3 bases and J 0 bases; nucleotides not matched to a gene: 12. This chain's CDR3 is CAWRHTPGTGISYEQYF. The DNA of the CDR3 is TGTGCCTGGAGACATACTCCGGGGACAGGGATCTCCTACGAGCAGTACTTC.

V is TRBV29-1 and J is TRBJ2-1; 10 nucleotides line up with TRBD2. The CDR3 has 22 residues. Trimming removed 4 bases from V and 2 bases from J; junction bases left unmatched: 26. Germline loops: CDR1 SQVTM, CDR2 ANQGSEA. The CDR3: CSVGEHTSPQREGPFTYNEQFF. Written as DNA, the CDR3 is TGCAGCGTTGGTGAACATACCAGCCCGCAGCGGGAGGGCCCTTTTACCTACAATGAGCAGTTCTTC.

The sample holds a few counts of this clone. V usage is TRBV5-4 and J usage is TRBJ1-1; a possible D gene is TRBD1 (6 bases). Looked up from germline, CDR1 is SGHNT and CDR2 is YYREEE (reference sequence). The CDR3 contains 14 residues. V was shortened by 4 bases and J by 4 bases, with 14 bases between the two germline ends. Here the CDR3 DNA reads TGTGCCAGCAGCCGTGACAGGTTTGGCACTGAAGCTTTCTTT. Amino acids: CASSRDRFGTEAFF.

The chain employs TRBV6-5 and TRBJ2-1, with TRBD2 matching 9 bases. CDR1 and CDR2 from the germline V gene are MNHEY and SVGAGI. J was trimmed by 5 bases and V by 2 bases; bases with no gene match: 7. The CDR3 is 16 residues long. CDR3 bases: TGTGCCAGCAGTTACGCGCGGGGGGGCCTCAACAATGAGCAGTTCTTC. Translation: CASSYARGGLNNEQFF.

This chain connects TRBV28 to TRBJ2-5; D is ambiguous. CDR3 length: 14 residues. Germline lookup yields CDR1 MDHEN and CDR2 SYDVKM. Trimming cost V 8 bases and J 4 bases, with 17 bases left between them. The CDR3 here is CASFRAYTGETQYF. In nucleotides, the CDR3 is TGTGCCAGCTTCCGGGCCTACACCGGAGAGACCCAGTACTTC.

Worth noting for this clone: The junction departs from the called germline gene at one end, perhaps through a read error. The V and J genes are TRBV6-1 and TRBJ2-7, with 8 bases aligning to TRBD1. Per the germline V gene, CDR1 is MNHNS and CDR2 is SASEGT. The CDR3 has 17 amino acids. CDR3 bases: TGTGCCAGCAGGGAAGCACAGGGGGTAATCGGCTTCTACGAGCAGTACTTC. Translation gives CASREAQGVIGFYEQYF.

The J gene is TRBJ1-1, the V gene TRBV29-1; D unclear. The CDR3 is made up of 13 amino acids. Trimming removed 4 bases at V and 4 bases at J, with 13 bases between. Germline assignment: CDR1 SQVTM and CDR2 ANQGSEA. In DNA form, the CDR3 reads TGCAGCGTTGTTGGTTTGAATCCCACTGAAGCTTTCTTT. Its translation: CSVVGLNPTEAFF.

This clone was picked up a small number of times. The chain has TRBV19 and TRBJ2-4, with D unclear. Germline CDR1 LNHDA, CDR2 SQIVND (reference sequence). This CDR3 contains 14 residues. Trimming removed 2 bases at V and 0 bases at J, with 5 bases between. CDR3 nucleotides: TGTGCCAGTAGTATAAGGGAAGCCAAAAACATTCAGTACTTC. Protein product: CASSIREAKNIQYF.

The chain is built from TRBV11-2 and TRBJ2-7, with D possibly TRBD1 on 5 matching bases. V lost 3 bases, J lost 6 bases, and 9 bases lay in between. The CDR3 spans 12 residues. Per germline, CDR1 SGHAT and CDR2 FQNNGV. The CDR3 here is CASSFLTAEQYF. CDR3 sequence (DNA): TGTGCCAGCAGCTTTCTGACAGCCGAGCAGTACTTC.

This clone was found once. This sequence joins TRBV19 and TRBJ2-1, with TRBD1 as a possible D gene (6 bases). Per the germline V gene, CDR1 is LNHDA and CDR2 is SQIVND (reference sequence). The V end was cut by 1 base, the J end by 6 bases, with 10 bases between. This CDR3 is built from 14 residues. The CDR3 DNA reads TGTGCCAGTAGTATAGTGGACAGAGCCAATGAGCAGTTCTTC. Translating it yields CASSIVDRANEQFF. Filled out from reference TRBV19 and TRBJ2-1, the complete variable domain reads DGGITQSPKYLFRKEGQNVTLSCEQNLNHDAMYWYRQDPGQGLRLIYYSQIVNDFQKGDIAEGYSVSREKKESFPLTVTSAQKNPTAFYLCASSIVDRANEQFFGPGTRLTVL.

V gene TRBV5-1 combines with J gene TRBJ2-4; 10 bases map to TRBD2. The CDR3 is 18 residues long. The germline CDR1 and CDR2 sequences are SGHRS and YFSETQ. V gave up 1 base and J gave up 0 bases; unmatched junction bases: 7. The CDR3 here is CASSLTSGTSLAKNIQYF. CDR3 bases: TGCGCCAGCAGCTTGACTAGCGGGACCTCCTTAGCCAAAAACATTCAGTACTTC.